The 2 T cell receptor beta chains presented below share a single source sample, sequenced in a study of control samples from healthy donors and cancer patients. The protocol was immunoSEQ multiplex PCR, while the TCRdb copy is restricted to in-frame clones and leaves out a portion. The table shows about 160,000 clones, with 80% to 95% occurring only once. What was sequenced was blood. All receptors derive from a woman in her thirties in good health.

V and J are TRBV11-3 and TRBJ1-1, with D possibly TRBD1 on 5 matching bases. The V end was cut by 4 bases, the J end by 1 base, with 7 bases between. The CDR3 is 13 amino acids. Germline assignment: CDR1 SGHNT and CDR2 YENEEA. The CDR3 region has the DNA TGTGCCAGCAGCTCGGACACGAACACTGAAGCTTTCTTT. Translation gives CASSSDTNTEAFF.

V is TRBV28 and J is TRBJ2-7; 8 bases are a match to TRBD1. The germline CDR1 and CDR2 sequences are MDHEN and SYDVKM. V lost 2 bases, J lost 6 bases, and 9 bases stayed unmatched. The CDR3 length is 15 residues. The CDR3 coding sequence is TGTGCCAGCAGTTTAGGCGGGACAGGACTATTCGAGCAGTACTTC. Amino acid sequence: CASSLGGTGLFEQYF.